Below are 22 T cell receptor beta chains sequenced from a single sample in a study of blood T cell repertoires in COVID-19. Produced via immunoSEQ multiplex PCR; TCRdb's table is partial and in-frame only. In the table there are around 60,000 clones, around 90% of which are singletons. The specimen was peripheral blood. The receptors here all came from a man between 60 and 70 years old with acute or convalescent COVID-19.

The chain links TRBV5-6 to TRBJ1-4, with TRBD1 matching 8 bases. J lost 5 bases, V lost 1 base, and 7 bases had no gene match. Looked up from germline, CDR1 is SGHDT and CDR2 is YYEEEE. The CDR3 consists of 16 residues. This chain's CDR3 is CASSLYERQGNEKLFF. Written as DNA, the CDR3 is TGTGCCAGCAGCTTGTATGAAAGACAGGGGAATGAAAAACTGTTTTTT.

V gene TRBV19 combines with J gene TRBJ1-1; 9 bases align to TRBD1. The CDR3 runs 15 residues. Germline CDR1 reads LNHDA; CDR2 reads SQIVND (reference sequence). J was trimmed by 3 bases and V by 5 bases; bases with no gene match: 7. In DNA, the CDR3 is TGTGCCAGTAGTGCCGCAAGACAGGGGGACACTGAAGCTTTCTTT. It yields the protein CASSAARQGDTEAFF.

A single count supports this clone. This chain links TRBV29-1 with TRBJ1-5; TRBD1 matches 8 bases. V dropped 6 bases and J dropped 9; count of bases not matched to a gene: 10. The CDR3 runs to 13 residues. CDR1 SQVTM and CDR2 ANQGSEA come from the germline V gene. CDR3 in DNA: TGCAGCGTAGAGACAGGGGCCGAAGGGCCCCAGCATTTT. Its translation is CSVETGAEGPQHF.

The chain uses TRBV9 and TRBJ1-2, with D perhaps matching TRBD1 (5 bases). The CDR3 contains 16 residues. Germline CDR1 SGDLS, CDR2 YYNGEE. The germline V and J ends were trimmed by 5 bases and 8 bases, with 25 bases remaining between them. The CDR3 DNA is TGTGCCAGCAGTCCGAGGGGAGGGGCAGAGCGGGGAGGCTACACCTTC. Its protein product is CASSPRGGAERGGYTF.

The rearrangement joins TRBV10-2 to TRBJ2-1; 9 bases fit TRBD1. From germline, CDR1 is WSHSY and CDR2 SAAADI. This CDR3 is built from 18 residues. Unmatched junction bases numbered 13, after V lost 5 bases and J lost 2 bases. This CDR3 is CASSWTGELGLAYNEQFF. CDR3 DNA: TGCGCCAGCAGTTGGACAGGGGAACTCGGGTTGGCCTACAATGAGCAGTTCTTC.

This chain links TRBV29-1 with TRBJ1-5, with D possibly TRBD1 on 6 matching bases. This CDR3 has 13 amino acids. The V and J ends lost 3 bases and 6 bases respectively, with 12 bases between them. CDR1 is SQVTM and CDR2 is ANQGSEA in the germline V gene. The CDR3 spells CSVETGPGQPQHF. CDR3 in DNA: TGCAGCGTTGAGACAGGTCCGGGTCAGCCCCAGCATTTT. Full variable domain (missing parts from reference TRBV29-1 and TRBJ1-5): SAVISQKPSRDICQRGTSLTIQCQVDSQVTMMFWYRQQPGQSLTLIATANQGSEATYESGFVIDKFPISRPNLTFSTLTVSNMSPEDSSIYLCSVETGPGQPQHFGDGTRLSIL.

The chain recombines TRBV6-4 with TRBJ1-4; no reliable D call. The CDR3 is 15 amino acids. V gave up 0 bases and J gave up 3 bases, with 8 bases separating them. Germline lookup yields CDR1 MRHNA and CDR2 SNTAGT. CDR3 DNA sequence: TGTGCCAGCAGTGACTCGGAGGTAGCTAATGAAAAACTGTTTTTT. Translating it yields CASSDSEVANEKLFF.

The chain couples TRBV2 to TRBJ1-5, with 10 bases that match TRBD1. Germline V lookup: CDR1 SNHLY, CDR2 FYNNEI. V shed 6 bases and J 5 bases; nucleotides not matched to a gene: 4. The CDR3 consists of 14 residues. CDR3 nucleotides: TGTGCCAGCAGGACAGGGGGCGGTTATCAGCCCCAGCATTTT. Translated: CASRTGGGYQPQHF.

CDR3 DNA sequence: TGTGCCAGCAGTGAACTGGGGGGACGTGGGGAACTGTTTTTT. It codes for CASSELGGRGELFF. The J gene is TRBJ1-4, the V gene TRBV6-1; D perhaps matches TRBD1 (5 bases). This CDR3 spans 14 amino acids. Looked up from germline, CDR1 is MNHNS and CDR2 is SASEGT. V lost 2 bases, J lost 12 bases, and 16 bases lay in between.

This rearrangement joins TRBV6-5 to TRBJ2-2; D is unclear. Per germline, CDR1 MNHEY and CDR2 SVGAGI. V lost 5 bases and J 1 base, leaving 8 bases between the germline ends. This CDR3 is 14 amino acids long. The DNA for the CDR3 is TGTGCCAGCAGTCACAAGTTGAACACCGGGGAGCTGTTTTTT. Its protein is CASSHKLNTGELFF.

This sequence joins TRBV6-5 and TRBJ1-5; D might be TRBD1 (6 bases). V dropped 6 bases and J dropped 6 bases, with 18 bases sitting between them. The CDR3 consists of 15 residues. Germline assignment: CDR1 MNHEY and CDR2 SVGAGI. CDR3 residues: CASSNQQGGSQPQHF. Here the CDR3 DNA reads TGTGCCAGCAGCAACCAACAGGGTGGATCTCAGCCCCAGCATTTT.

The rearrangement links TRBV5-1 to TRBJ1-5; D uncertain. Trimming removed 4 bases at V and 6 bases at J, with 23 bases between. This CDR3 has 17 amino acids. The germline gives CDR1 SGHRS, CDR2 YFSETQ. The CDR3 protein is CASSTDRLEGQVQPQHF. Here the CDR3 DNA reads TGCGCCAGCAGCACCGACCGGCTGGAGGGCCAGGTTCAGCCCCAGCATTTT. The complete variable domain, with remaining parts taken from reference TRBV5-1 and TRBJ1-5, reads KAGVTQTPRYLIKTRGQQVTLSCSPISGHRSVSWYQQTPGQGLQFLFEYFSETQRNKGNFPGRFSGRQFSNSRSEMNVSTLELGDSALYLCASSTDRLEGQVQPQHFGDGTRLSIL.

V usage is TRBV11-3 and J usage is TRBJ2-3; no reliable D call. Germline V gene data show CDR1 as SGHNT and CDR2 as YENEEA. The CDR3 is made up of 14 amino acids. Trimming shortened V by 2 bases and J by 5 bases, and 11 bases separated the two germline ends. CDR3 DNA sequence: TGTGCCAGCAGCTTACTCTCCGGTGGAGATACGCAGTATTTT. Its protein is CASSLLSGGDTQYF. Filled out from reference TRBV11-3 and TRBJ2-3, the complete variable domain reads EAGVVQSPRYKIIEKKQPVAFWCNPISGHNTLYWYLQNLGQGPELLIRYENEEAVDDSQLPKDRFSAERLKGVDSTLKIQPAELGDSAVYLCASSLLSGGDTQYFGPGTRLTVL.

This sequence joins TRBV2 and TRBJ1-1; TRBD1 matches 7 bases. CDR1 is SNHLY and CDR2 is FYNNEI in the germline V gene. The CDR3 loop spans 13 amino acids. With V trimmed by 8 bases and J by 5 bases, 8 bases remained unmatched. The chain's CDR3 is CASDDAGGTEAFF. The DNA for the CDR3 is TGTGCCAGCGATGATGCAGGGGGAACTGAAGCTTTCTTT.

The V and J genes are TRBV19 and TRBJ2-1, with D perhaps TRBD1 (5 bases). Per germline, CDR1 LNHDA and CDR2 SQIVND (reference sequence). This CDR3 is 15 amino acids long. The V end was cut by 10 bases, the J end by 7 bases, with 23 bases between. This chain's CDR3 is CATNSRRQLGNEQFF. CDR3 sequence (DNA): TGTGCCACAAACTCTCGTCGACAGCTAGGAAATGAGCAGTTCTTC.

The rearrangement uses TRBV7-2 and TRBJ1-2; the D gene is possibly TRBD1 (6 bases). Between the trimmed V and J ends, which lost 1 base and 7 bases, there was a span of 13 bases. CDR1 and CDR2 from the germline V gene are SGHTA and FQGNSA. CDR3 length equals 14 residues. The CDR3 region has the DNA TGTGCCAGCAGCTTAGATAATACAGGGCCTGGCTACACCTTC. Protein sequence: CASSLDNTGPGYTF.

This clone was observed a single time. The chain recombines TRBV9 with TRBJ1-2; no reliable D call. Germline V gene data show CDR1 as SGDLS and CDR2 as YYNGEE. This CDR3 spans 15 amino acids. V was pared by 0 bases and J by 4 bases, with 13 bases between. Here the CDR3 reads CASSVGEALSYGYTF. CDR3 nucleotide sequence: TGTGCCAGCAGCGTAGGCGAAGCCCTCTCCTATGGCTACACCTTC.

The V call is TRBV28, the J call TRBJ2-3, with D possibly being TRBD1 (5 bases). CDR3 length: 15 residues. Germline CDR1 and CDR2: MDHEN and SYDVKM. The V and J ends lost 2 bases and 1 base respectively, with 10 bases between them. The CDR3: CASSLVGPGTDTQYF. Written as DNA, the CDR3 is TGTGCCAGCAGTTTAGTGGGGCCCGGCACAGATACGCAGTATTTT.

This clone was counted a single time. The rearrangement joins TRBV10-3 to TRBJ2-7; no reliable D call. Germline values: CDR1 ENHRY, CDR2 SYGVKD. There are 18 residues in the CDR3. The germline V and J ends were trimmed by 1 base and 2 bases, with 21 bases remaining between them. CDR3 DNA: TGTGCCATCAGTGAGTGGCCGGTCGGCGGTCCAGAGCCCTACGAGCAGTACTTC. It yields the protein CAISEWPVGGPEPYEQYF.

CDR3 in DNA: TGTGCCACCACTCCGGGACAGGGAGACTATGGCTACACCTTC. Its translation: CATTPGQGDYGYTF. The chain links TRBV19 to TRBJ1-2, with TRBD1 identical over 9 bases. Trimming cost V 10 bases and J 3 bases; bases outside gene matches: 9. The CDR3 has 14 amino acids. Germline V gives CDR1 LNHDA, CDR2 SQIVND (reference sequence).

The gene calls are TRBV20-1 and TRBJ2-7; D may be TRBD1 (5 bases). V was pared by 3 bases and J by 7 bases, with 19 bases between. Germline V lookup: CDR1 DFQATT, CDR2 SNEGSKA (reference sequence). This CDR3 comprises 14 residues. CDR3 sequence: CSASEQGLKGEQYF. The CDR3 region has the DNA TGCAGTGCTAGTGAGCAGGGCCTTAAGGGGGAGCAGTACTTC.

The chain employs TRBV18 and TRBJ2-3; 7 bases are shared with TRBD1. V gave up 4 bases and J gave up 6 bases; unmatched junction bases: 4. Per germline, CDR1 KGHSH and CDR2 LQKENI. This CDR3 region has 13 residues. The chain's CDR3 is CASSRPGQDTQYF. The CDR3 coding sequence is TGTGCCAGCTCACGCCCGGGACAGGATACGCAGTATTTT.